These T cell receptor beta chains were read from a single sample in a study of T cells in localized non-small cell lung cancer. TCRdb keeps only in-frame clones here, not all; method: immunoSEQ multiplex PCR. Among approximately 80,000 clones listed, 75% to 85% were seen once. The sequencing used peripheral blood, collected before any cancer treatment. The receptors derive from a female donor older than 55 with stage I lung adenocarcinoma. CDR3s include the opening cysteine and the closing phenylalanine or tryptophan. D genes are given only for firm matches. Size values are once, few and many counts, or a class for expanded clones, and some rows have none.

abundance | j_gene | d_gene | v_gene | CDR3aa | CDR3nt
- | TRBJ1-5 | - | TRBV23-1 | CASSQWGMYRVISNQPQHF | TGCGCCAGCAGTCAATGGGGGATGTACAGGGTCATTAGCAATCAGCCCCAGCATTTT
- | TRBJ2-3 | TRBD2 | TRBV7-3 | CASSLLGRADTQYF | TGTGCCAGCAGCTTACTGGGGAGGGCAGATACGCAGTATTTT
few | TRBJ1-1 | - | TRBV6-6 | CASSRLQGDAFF | TGTGCCAGCAGTCGATTACAGGGTGACGCTTTCTTT
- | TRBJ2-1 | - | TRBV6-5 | CASTTAGPSVF | TGTGCCAGCACGACCGCCGGCCCCTCGGTCTTC
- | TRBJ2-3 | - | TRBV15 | CATSRRDFTDTQYF | TGTGCCACCAGCCGCCGGGACTTCACAGATACGCAGTATTTT
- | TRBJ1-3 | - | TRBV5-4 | CASSLTGRGNTIYF | TGTGCCAGCAGCTTGACAGGGCGTGGAAACACCATATATTTT
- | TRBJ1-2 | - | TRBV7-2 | CASSLTNRGYTF | TGTGCCAGCAGCCTAACTAACCGAGGCTACACCTTC
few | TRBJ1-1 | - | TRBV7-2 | CASSSNQVNTEAFF | TGTGCCAGCAGCTCGAATCAAGTGAACACTGAAGCTTTCTTT
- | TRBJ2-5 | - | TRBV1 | CTSSPSLAGDVETQYF | TGCACCAGCAGCCCCAGCCTAGCGGGGGACGTGGAGACCCAGTACTTC
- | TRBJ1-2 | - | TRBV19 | CASKQDSLVHYGYTF | TGTGCCAGTAAGCAAGACAGTTTAGTTCATTATGGCTACACCTTC
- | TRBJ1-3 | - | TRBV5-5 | CASSRGQSGNTIYF | TGTGCCAGCAGCCGGGGACAATCTGGAAACACCATATATTTT
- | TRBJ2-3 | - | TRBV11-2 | CASSLDTLAVLTDTQYF | TGTGCCAGCAGCTTAGATACGTTAGCGGTCCTTACAGATACGCAGTATTTT
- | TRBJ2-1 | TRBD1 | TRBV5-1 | CASSSGTGGFNEQFF | TGCGCCAGCAGCTCTGGGACAGGGGGCTTTAATGAGCAGTTCTTC
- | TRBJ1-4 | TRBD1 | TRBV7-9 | CASENPGQGWEKLFF | TGTGCCAGCGAAAATCCGGGACAGGGTTGGGAAAAACTGTTTTTT
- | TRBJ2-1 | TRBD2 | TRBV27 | CASSSPSGNPYNEQFF | TGTGCCAGCAGTTCCCCTAGCGGGAATCCCTACAATGAGCAGTTCTTC
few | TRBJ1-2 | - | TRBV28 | CASTLGQFLGGYTF | TGTGCCAGCACGTTGGGCCAATTCCTAGGAGGCTACACCTTC
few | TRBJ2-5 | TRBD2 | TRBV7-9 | CASSLGRLAGVPFKETQYF | TGTGCCAGCAGCTTAGGAAGGCTAGCGGGAGTACCCTTTAAAGAGACCCAGTACTTC
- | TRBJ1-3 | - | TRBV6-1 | CASTPNGNTIYF | TGTGCCAGCACCCCGAATGGAAACACCATATATTTT
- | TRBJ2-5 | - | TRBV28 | CASSYPGEYQETQYF | TGTGCCAGCAGTTACCCTGGAGAGTACCAAGAGACCCAGTACTTC
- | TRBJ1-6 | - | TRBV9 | CASSVALSNSPLHF | TGTGCCAGCAGCGTAGCGCTTAGTAATTCACCCCTCCACTTT
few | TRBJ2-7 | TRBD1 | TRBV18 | CASSPRTGIHEQYF | TGTGCCAGCTCACCCAGGACAGGGATCCACGAGCAGTACTTC
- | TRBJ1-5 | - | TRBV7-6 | CASSPSRVGGLQPQHF | TGTGCCAGCAGCCCTTCCAGGGTAGGGGGGCTCCAGCCCCAGCATTTT
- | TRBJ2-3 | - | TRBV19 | CASSTGTDTQYF | TGTGCCAGTAGTACAGGGACAGATACGCAGTATTTT
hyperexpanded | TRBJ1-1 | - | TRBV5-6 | CASSFRSWGPEAFF | TGTGCCAGCAGCTTCCGAAGTTGGGGCCCTGAAGCTTTCTTT
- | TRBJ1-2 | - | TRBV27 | CASSSGGRGYTF | TGTGCCAGCAGCTCCGGCGGGAGGGGCTACACCTTC
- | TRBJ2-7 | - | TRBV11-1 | CASSRSGHFSYEQYF | TGTGCCAGCAGCCGCAGTGGACATTTTTCCTACGAGCAGTACTTC
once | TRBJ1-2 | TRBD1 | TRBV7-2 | CASSSRHPGQGSGYTF | TGTGCCAGCAGCTCACGCCATCCGGGACAGGGGTCCGGCTACACCTTC